One sample yielded the 23 T cell receptor beta chains listed below, sequenced in a study of blood T cell repertoires in COVID-19. Generated by immunoSEQ multiplex PCR, the TCRdb table keeps only in-frame clones and is missing some. The table records about 160,000 clones, 70% to 90% of them present only once. Sequenced input: peripheral blood. These receptors were obtained from a man aged 55 to 70 with COVID-19, enrolled during active disease.

This clone was counted ten times or more. This rearrangement joins TRBV7-2 to TRBJ1-6; perhaps TRBD1 as D (6 bases). From germline, CDR1 is SGHTA and CDR2 FQGNSA. The CDR3 loop spans 16 amino acids. V was cut by 2 bases and J by 4 bases, with 12 bases left in between. The CDR3: CASSLRTVSYNSPLHF. The CDR3 bases are TGTGCCAGCAGCTTAAGGACAGTCAGTTATAATTCACCCCTCCACTTT.

The J gene is TRBJ2-3, the V gene TRBV6-5; a possible D gene is TRBD1 (6 bases). Germline CDR1 MNHEY, CDR2 SVGAGI. The length of the CDR3 is 16 residues. Trimming left V 2 bases short and J 4 bases short, with 16 bases between. The CDR3 DNA is TGTGCCAGCAGTTACGTAACAGGGTATGTCGCAGATACGCAGTATTTT. This codes for CASSYVTGYVADTQYF.

The V gene is TRBV5-1, the J gene TRBJ1-2, with D perhaps matching TRBD1 (5 bases). The CDR3 sequence is 17 residues long. The germline V gene has CDR1 SGHRS and CDR2 YFSETQ. Trimming stripped 0 bases from V and 5 bases from J, with 20 bases between. Here the CDR3 reads CASSLVGGNTVGYGYTF. The CDR3, as DNA: TGCGCCAGCAGCTTGGTTGGGGGGAACACCGTGGGGTATGGCTACACCTTC.

J is TRBJ1-4 and V is TRBV7-8; D is ambiguous. Germline V lookup: CDR1 SGHVS, CDR2 FQNEAQ. V lost 4 bases and J 8 bases, leaving 8 bases between the germline ends. This CDR3 spans 12 amino acids. CDR3 loop: CASSYSGEKLFF. The CDR3 nucleotides are TGTGCCAGCAGCTACTCCGGGGAAAAACTGTTTTTT.

The V call is TRBV18, the J call TRBJ2-1, with 7 bases identical to TRBD2. Germline V gene sequence: CDR1 KGHSH, CDR2 LQKENI. This CDR3 region has 14 residues. The V gene end was trimmed by 3 bases and the J gene end by 7 bases; junction bases not matched to a gene: 6. For the CDR3, the DNA is TGTGCCAGCTCACCCGGGACTACTGTAAATGAGCAGTTCTTC. This gives the protein CASSPGTTVNEQFF.

The CDR3: CASSQGQENIQYF. In DNA, the CDR3 is TGTGCCAGCAGCCAAGGACAAGAAAACATTCAGTACTTC. The chain has TRBV7-8 and TRBJ2-4, with D possibly TRBD1 on 5 matching bases. Trimming took off 5 bases at V and 5 bases at J, with 10 bases between the two ends. Germline CDR1 reads SGHVS; CDR2 reads FQNEAQ. The CDR3 is made up of 13 amino acids.

The gene calls are TRBV9 and TRBJ2-7; the match to TRBD1 covers 10 bases. Germline V gene sequence: CDR1 SGDLS, CDR2 YYNGEE. The V gene end was trimmed by 3 bases and the J gene end by 4 bases; junction bases not matched to a gene: 7. There are 15 residues in the CDR3. CDR3 in amino acids: CASSGGGTGEYEQYF. CDR3 sequence (DNA): TGTGCCAGCAGCGGGGGAGGGACAGGGGAATACGAGCAGTACTTC. Supplemented by reference TRBV9 and TRBJ2-7, the full variable domain reads DSGVTQTPKHLITATGQRVTLRCSPRSGDLSVYWYQQSLDQGLQFLIQYYNGEERAKGNILERFSAQQFPDLHSELNLSSLELGDSALYFCASSGGGTGEYEQYFGPGTRLTVT.

V and J are TRBV18 and TRBJ2-7; no clear D. V was shortened by 2 bases and J by 2 bases, with 7 bases between the two germline ends. The CDR3 spans 13 residues. Germline V gene sequence: CDR1 KGHSH, CDR2 LQKENI. The CDR3 nucleotides read TGTGCCAGCTCACCAGTAAAGCCCTACGAGCAGTACTTC. It yields the protein CASSPVKPYEQYF.

The chain carries TRBV5-1 and TRBJ2-5, with TRBD1 matching over 9 bases. Unmatched junction bases numbered 5, after V lost 6 bases and J lost 5 bases. CDR1 and CDR2 (germline): SGHRS, YFSETQ. The CDR3 totals 13 residues. The CDR3 DNA sequence: TGCGCCAGCACCCGGGACAGGGCTGAGACCCAGTACTTC. This translates into CASTRDRAETQYF. The full variable domain, with the rest looked up from reference TRBV5-1 and TRBJ2-5, is KAGVTQTPRYLIKTRGQQVTLSCSPISGHRSVSWYQQTPGQGLQFLFEYFSETQRNKGNFPGRFSGRQFSNSRSEMNVSTLELGDSALYLCASTRDRAETQYFGPGTRLLVL.

The chain employs TRBV7-2 and TRBJ1-5; D ambiguous. CDR1 is SGHTA and CDR2 is FQGNSA in the germline V gene. The CDR3 sequence is 15 residues long. V was cut by 3 bases and J by 4 bases, with 13 bases left in between. CDR3 sequence reads: CASSLRTTGNQPQHF. The CDR3 DNA reads as TGTGCCAGCAGCTTGAGAACTACGGGGAATCAGCCCCAGCATTTT.

This clone was observed a handful of times. This rearrangement joins TRBV7-2 to TRBJ1-1; TRBD1 is a possible D gene (6 bases). The V end lost 5 bases, the J end lost 10 bases, and 17 bases lay between the germline ends. Germline-derived CDR1 and CDR2 are SGHTA and FQGNSA. This CDR3 is built from 13 residues. Here the CDR3 reads CASSDGGGGGAFF. The CDR3, as DNA: TGTGCCAGCAGCGATGGGGGCGGGGGAGGAGCTTTCTTT.

The table lists this clone with a count of one. The V call is TRBV9, the J call TRBJ2-1; D call uncertain. The CDR3 length is 14 residues. V was clipped by 4 bases and J by 4 bases, with 12 bases between them. Germline-derived CDR1 and CDR2 are SGDLS and YYNGEE. CDR3 sequence: CASSPTPTYNEQFF. CDR3 nucleotides: TGTGCCAGCAGCCCTACCCCTACGTACAATGAGCAGTTCTTC.

The CDR3 sequence is CASSPPGQGAPGYTF. The CDR3 DNA follows: TGTGCCAGCTCACCCCCTGGACAGGGGGCGCCCGGCTACACCTTC. V and J are TRBV18 and TRBJ1-2; 11 nucleotides match TRBD1. The CDR3 is 15 residues long. Germline V gene data show CDR1 as KGHSH and CDR2 as LQKENI. Losses at the gene ends were 3 bases for V and 8 bases for J; bases not matched to a gene: 8.

This chain joins TRBV7-9 and TRBJ2-3; perhaps TRBD1 as D (9 bases). V lost 5 bases and J 0 bases, leaving 18 bases between the germline ends. There are 17 residues in the CDR3. Germline CDR1 and CDR2: SEHNR and FQNEAQ (reference sequence). CDR3 amino acids: CASSHGRGQGSTDTQYF. The CDR3 nucleotides read TGTGCCAGCAGCCACGGGAGGGGACAGGGCAGCACAGATACGCAGTATTTT.

The chain is built from TRBV7-9 and TRBJ2-3, with 11 positions matching TRBD2. The CDR3 loop spans 17 amino acids. From germline, CDR1 is SEHNR and CDR2 FQNEAQ (reference sequence). V lost 1 base, J lost 2 bases, and 5 bases stayed unmatched. As DNA, the CDR3 is TGTGCCAGCAGCTTAGGGTTAGCGGGAGGGCCCACAGATACGCAGTATTTT. Translated: CASSLGLAGGPTDTQYF.

For this clone: The same CDR3 can be traced to other DNA sequences in this sample. V is TRBV11-3 and J is TRBJ2-2; TRBD1 matches at 9 bases. Germline V gene lookup returns CDR1 SGHNT and CDR2 YENEEA. This CDR3 is built from 15 residues. V dropped 3 bases and J dropped 1; count of bases not matched to a gene: 0. CDR3 amino acids: CASSLGQGNTGELFF. The CDR3 bases are TGTGCCAGCAGCTTGGGACAGGGGAACACCGGGGAGCTGTTTTTT.

This chain links TRBV11-3 with TRBJ1-1, with D unclear. The CDR3 contains 16 residues. Trimming pared 4 bases from V and 1 base from J, leaving 16 bases between. Germline V gives CDR1 SGHNT, CDR2 YENEEA. The CDR3 loop is CASSSRGRGKNTEAFF. The CDR3 nucleotides are TGTGCCAGCAGCTCTCGGGGTCGGGGAAAGAACACTGAAGCTTTCTTT.

This clone was observed a single time. The J gene is TRBJ2-7, the V gene TRBV18, with unresolved D. V was shortened by 0 bases and J by 6 bases, with 6 bases between the two germline ends. This CDR3 spans 12 amino acids. Per germline, CDR1 KGHSH and CDR2 LQKENI. Written as DNA, the CDR3 is TGTGCCAGCTCACCACCGCAGGCCGAGCAGTACTTC. Protein: CASSPPQAEQYF.

The chain is built from TRBV2 and TRBJ1-3; 8 nucleotides align to TRBD1. The trim removed 4 bases at V and 4 bases at J, leaving 3 bases unmatched. The CDR3 spans 14 residues. In germline, CDR1 is SNHLY, CDR2 FYNNEI. The CDR3 sequence is CASSGQGTGNTIYF. CDR3 DNA: TGTGCCAGCAGTGGACAGGGGACGGGAAACACCATATATTTT.

The rearrangement links TRBV30 to TRBJ1-6; tentative D call: TRBD1 (5 bases). The CDR3 contains 15 residues. Germline CDR1 reads GTSNPN; CDR2 reads SVGIG (reference sequence). Trimming took 2 bases from V and 7 from J, leaving 15 bases between them. The CDR3 nucleotides are TGTGCCTGGAGTATTAAAGGGGAGGGGAATTCACCCCTCCACTTT. Its translation: CAWSIKGEGNSPLHF.

Here the CDR3 DNA reads TGCAGCGTTAAGACTAGCGGAAGCACAGATACGCAGTATTTT. It yields the protein CSVKTSGSTDTQYF. The J gene is TRBJ2-3, the V gene TRBV29-1, with 9 bases lining up with TRBD2. Trimming took 5 bases from V and 0 from J; bases not matched to a gene: 3. Germline V gene data show CDR1 as SQVTM and CDR2 as ANQGSEA. CDR3 length: 14 residues.

The chain joins TRBV18 to TRBJ1-1; D remains ambiguous. V was trimmed by 3 bases and J by 7 bases, leaving 9 bases between them. Germline CDR1 and CDR2: KGHSH and LQKENI. The CDR3 sequence is 12 residues long. This chain's CDR3 is CASSPGSGEAFF. The DNA for the CDR3 is TGTGCCAGCTCACCGGGCTCCGGTGAAGCTTTCTTT.

The chain carries TRBV9 and TRBJ2-5; D is unclear. CDR1 SGDLS and CDR2 YYNGEE come from the germline V gene. This CDR3 region has 15 residues. V was shortened by 3 bases and J by 10 bases, with 22 bases between the two germline ends. In DNA, the CDR3 is TGTGCCAGCAGCGCAAAAAAAGGCGTGAGAGAGGTCCAGTACTTC. Residues: CASSAKKGVREVQYF. Combining the CDR3 with reference TRBV9 and TRBJ2-5 gives the whole variable domain DSGVTQTPKHLITATGQRVTLRCSPRSGDLSVYWYQQSLDQGLQFLIQYYNGEERAKGNILERFSAQQFPDLHSELNLSSLELGDSALYFCASSAKKGVREVQYFGPGTRLLVL.